This T cell receptor beta chain is drawn from a study of blood T cell repertoires in COVID-19. The CDR3 extends over 14 amino acids. Germline V lookup: CDR1 MNHEY, CDR2 SVGAGI. Unmatched junction bases numbered 11, after V lost 7 bases and J lost 6 bases. Method: immunoSEQ multiplex PCR; TCRdb's copy keeps in-frame clones and lacks some. The sample carries around 100,000 clones, approximately 81% recorded once. Sample: peripheral blood. The receptor comes from a human donor in a cohort sampled during active COVID-19. This chain uses TRBV6-5 with TRBJ1-2; 7 bases align to TRBD1. The DNA of the CDR3 is TGTGCCAGCATCGATGCGGGACAGCTCCATGGCTACACCTTC. Its translation: CASIDAGQLHGYTF.